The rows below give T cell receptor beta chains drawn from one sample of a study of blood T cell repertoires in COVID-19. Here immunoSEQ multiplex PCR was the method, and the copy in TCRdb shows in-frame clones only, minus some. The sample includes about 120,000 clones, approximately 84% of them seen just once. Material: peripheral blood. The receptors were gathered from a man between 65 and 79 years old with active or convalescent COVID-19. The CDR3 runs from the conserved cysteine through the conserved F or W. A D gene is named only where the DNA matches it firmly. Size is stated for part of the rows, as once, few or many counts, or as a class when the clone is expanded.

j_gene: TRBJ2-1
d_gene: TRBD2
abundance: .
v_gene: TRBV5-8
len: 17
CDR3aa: CASRDGSGLAGSNEQFF
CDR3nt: TGTGCCAGTCGGGACGGCTCGGGACTAGCGGGATCGAATGAGCAGTTCTTC

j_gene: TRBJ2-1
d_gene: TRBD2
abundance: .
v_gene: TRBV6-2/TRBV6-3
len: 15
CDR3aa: CASSHGTSGRNEQFF
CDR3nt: TGTGCCAGCAGTCACGGGACTAGCGGACGCAATGAGCAGTTCTTC

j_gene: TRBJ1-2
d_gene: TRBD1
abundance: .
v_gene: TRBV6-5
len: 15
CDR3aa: CASRPRTGKDYGYTF
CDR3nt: TGTGCCAGCAGACCTAGGACAGGGAAGGACTATGGCTACACCTTC

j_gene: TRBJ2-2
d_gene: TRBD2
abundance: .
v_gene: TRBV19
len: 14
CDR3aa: CASSISGGDGELFF
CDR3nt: TGTGCCAGTAGTATTTCGGGGGGTGACGGGGAGCTGTTTTTT

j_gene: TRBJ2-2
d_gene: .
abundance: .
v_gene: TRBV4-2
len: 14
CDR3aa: CASSQGSSTGELFF
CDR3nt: TGTGCCAGCAGCCAAGGTTCCAGTACCGGGGAGCTGTTTTTT

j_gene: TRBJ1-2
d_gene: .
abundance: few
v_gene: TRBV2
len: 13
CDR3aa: CANQRLRSYGYTF
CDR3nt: TGTGCCAACCAGAGACTGAGGAGCTATGGCTACACCTTC

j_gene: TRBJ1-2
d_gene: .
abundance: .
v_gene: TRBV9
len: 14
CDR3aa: CASSVGGASPGYTF
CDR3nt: TGTGCCAGCAGCGTAGGGGGCGCTTCGCCTGGCTACACCTTC

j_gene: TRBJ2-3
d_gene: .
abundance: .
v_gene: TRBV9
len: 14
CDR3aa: CASNSGLYTDTQYF
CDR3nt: TGTGCCAGCAACTCCGGACTGTACACAGATACGCAGTATTTT

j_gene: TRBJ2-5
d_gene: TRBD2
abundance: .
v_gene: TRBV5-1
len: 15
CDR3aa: CASSFGGGRKETQYF
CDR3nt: TGCGCCAGCAGCTTTGGCGGCGGGAGAAAAGAGACCCAGTACTTC

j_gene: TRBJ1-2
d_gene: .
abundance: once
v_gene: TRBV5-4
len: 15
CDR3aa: CASSLPAGGDYGYTF
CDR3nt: TGTGCCAGCAGCTTGCCTGCCGGGGGGGACTATGGCTACACCTTC

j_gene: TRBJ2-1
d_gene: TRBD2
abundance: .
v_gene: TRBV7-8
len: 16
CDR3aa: CASLSEASGSSPEQFF
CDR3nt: TGTGCCAGCCTTTCGGAGGCCAGCGGGAGTAGTCCTGAGCAGTTCTTC

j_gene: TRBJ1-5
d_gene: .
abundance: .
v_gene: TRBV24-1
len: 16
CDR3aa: CATSGGGVGGNQPQHF
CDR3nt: TGTGCCACCAGTGGGGGGGGAGTAGGCGGCAATCAGCCCCAGCATTTT

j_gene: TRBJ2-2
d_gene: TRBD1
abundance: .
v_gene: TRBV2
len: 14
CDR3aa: CASSGQGFTGELFF
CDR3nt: TGTGCCAGCAGTGGACAGGGATTCACCGGGGAGCTGTTTTTT

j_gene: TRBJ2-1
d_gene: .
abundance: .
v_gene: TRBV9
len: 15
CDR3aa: CASTSTGVSHNEQFF
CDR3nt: TGTGCCAGTACTTCCACGGGAGTTTCCCACAATGAGCAGTTCTTC

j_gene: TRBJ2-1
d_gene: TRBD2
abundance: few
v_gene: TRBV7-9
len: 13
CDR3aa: CASSPGLRLEQFF
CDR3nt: TGTGCCAGCAGCCCGGGACTACGGCTTGAGCAGTTCTTC

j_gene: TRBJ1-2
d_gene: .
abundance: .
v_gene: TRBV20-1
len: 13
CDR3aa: CSASGQGPGGYTF
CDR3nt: TGCAGTGCTAGTGGTCAGGGGCCTGGTGGCTACACCTTC

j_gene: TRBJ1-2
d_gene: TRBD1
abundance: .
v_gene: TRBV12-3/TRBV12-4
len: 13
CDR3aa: CASSQDRSYGYTF
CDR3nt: TGTGCCAGCAGCCAGGACAGGAGCTATGGCTACACCTTC

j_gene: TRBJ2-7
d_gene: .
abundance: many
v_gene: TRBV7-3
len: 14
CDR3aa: CASSPGTGTYEQYF
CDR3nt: TGTGCCAGCAGCCCCGGGACTGGCACCTACGAGCAGTACTTC

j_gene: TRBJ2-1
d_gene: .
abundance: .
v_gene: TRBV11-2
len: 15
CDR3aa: CASSLGGPSSHEQFF
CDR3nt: TGTGCCAGCAGCTTAGGAGGGCCTAGCTCACATGAGCAGTTCTTC

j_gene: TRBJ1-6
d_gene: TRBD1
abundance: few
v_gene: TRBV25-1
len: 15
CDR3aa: CASRSGTGYNSPLHF
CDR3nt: TGTGCCAGCAGGAGCGGGACAGGGTATAATTCACCCCTCCACTTT

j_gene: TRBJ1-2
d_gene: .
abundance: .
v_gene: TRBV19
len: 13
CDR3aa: CASSPDGVYGYTF
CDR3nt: TGTGCCAGTAGTCCGGATGGAGTCTATGGCTACACCTTC

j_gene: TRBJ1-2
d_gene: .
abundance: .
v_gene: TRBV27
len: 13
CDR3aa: CASSLDSYYGYTF
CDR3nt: TGTGCCAGCAGTTTAGACAGCTACTATGGCTACACCTTC

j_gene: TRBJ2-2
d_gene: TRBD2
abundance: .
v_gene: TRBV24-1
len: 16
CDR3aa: CATSTSSGGDTGELFF
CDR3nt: TGTGCCACCAGTACATCTAGCGGGGGGGACACCGGGGAGCTGTTTTTT

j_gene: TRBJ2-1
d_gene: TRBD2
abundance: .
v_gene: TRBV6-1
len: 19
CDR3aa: CASSDGFGVVAGSYNEQFF
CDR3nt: TGTGCCAGCAGTGATGGGTTTGGTGTCGTAGCGGGGTCCTACAATGAGCAGTTCTTC

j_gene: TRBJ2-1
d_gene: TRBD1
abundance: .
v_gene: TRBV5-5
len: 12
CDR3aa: CASSLTGNEQFF
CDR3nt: TGTGCCAGCAGCCTGACAGGGAACGAGCAGTTCTTC

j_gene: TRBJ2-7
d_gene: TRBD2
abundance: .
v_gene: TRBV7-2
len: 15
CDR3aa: CASSLGRGRNYEQYF
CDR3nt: TGTGCCAGCAGCCTCGGGCGGGGGAGAAACTACGAGCAGTACTTC

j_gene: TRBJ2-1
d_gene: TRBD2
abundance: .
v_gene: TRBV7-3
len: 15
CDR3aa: CASSLGRERWNEQFF
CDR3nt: TGTGCCAGCAGCTTAGGGCGGGAGAGGTGGAATGAGCAGTTCTTC

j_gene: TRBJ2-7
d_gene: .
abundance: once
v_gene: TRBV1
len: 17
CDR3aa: CTSRGLAGGAGTYEQYF
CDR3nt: TGCACCAGCAGGGGACTAGCGGGGGGGGCCGGGACCTACGAGCAGTACTTC

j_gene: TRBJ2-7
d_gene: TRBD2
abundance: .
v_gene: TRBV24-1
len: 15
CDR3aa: CATSDSRTRGYEQYF
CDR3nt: TGTGCCACCAGTGATTCGAGGACTAGGGGCTACGAGCAGTACTTC

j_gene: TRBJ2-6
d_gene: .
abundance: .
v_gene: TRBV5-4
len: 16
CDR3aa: CASSLEGNSGANVLTF
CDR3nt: TGTGCCAGCAGCTTGGAGGGGAACTCTGGGGCCAACGTCCTGACTTTC

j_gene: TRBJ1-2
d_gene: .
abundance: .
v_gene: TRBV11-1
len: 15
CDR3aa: CASSEGPGLNYGYTF
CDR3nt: TGTGCCAGCAGCGAAGGACCCGGACTTAACTATGGCTACACCTTC

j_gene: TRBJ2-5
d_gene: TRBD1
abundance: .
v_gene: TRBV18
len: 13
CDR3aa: CASSPRDRETQYF
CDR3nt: TGTGCCAGCTCACCCCGGGACAGGGAGACCCAGTACTTC

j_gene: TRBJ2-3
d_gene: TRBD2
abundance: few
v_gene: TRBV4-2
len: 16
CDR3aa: CASSQDSASGADTQYF
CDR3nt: TGTGCCAGCAGCCAAGATTCGGCTAGCGGGGCAGATACGCAGTATTTT

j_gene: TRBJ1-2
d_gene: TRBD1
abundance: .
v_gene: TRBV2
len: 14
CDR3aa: CASSYRDSRYGYTF
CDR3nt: TGTGCCAGCAGTTACCGGGACAGTCGCTATGGCTACACCTTC

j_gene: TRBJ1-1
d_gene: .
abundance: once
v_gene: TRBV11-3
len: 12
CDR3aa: CASSDFNTEAFF
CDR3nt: TGTGCCAGCAGCGACTTCAACACTGAAGCTTTCTTT

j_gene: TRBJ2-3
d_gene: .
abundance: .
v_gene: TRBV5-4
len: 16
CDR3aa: CASSPAGRPSTDTQYF
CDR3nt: TGTGCCAGCAGCCCTGCGGGGCGGCCTAGCACAGATACGCAGTATTTT

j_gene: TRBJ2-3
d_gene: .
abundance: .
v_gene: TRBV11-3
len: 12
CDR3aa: CASSPSTDTQYF
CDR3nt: TGTGCCAGCAGTCCTAGCACAGATACGCAGTATTTT

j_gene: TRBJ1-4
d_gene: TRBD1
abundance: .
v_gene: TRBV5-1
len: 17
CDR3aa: CASSPWDSSATNEKLFF
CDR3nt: TGCGCCAGCAGCCCGTGGGACAGCTCCGCAACTAATGAAAAACTGTTTTTT

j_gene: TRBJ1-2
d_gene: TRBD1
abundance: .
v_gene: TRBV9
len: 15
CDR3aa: CASSLKGQGVYGYTF
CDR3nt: TGTGCCAGCAGCCTCAAGGGACAGGGAGTTTATGGCTACACCTTC

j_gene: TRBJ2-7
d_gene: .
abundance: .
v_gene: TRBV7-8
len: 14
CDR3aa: CASSLGQLNYEQYF
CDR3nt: TGTGCCAGCAGCTTAGGACAGCTGAATTACGAGCAGTACTTC

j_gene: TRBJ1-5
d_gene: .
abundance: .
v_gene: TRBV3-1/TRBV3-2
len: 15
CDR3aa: CASSQGRGGNQPQHF
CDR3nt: TGTGCCAGCAGCCAAGGCCGGGGGGGCAATCAGCCCCAGCATTTT

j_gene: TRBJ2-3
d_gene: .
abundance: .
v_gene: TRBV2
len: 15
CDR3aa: CASSEWAVGGDTQYF
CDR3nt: TGTGCCAGCAGTGAATGGGCAGTAGGTGGAGATACGCAGTATTTT

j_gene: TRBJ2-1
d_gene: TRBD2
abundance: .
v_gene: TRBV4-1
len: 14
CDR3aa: CATRGLAGGNEQFF
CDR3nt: TGCGCCACCCGGGGACTAGCGGGAGGGAATGAGCAGTTCTTC

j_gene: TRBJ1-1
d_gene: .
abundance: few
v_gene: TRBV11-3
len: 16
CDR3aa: CASSSGGRIRNTEAFF
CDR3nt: TGTGCCAGCAGCTCGGGAGGTAGGATTCGGAACACTGAAGCTTTCTTT

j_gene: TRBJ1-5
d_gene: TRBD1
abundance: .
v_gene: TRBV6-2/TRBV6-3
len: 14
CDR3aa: CASSYSTGLQPQHF
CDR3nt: TGTGCCAGCAGTTACTCGACAGGGCTCCAGCCCCAGCATTTT

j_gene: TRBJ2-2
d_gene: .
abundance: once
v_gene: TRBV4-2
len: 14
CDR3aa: CASSQGAPTGELFF
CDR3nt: TGTGCCAGCAGCCAAGGAGCTCCTACCGGGGAGCTGTTTTTT

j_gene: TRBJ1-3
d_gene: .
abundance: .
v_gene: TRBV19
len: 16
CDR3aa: CASSGWGGDPGNTIYF
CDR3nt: TGTGCCAGTAGTGGGTGGGGGGGCGACCCTGGAAACACCATATATTTT

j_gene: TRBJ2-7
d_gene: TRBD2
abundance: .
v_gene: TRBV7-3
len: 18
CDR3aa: CASSSLAGGPVLIYEQYF
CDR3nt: TGTGCCAGCAGCTCGTTAGCGGGAGGGCCGGTATTAATCTACGAGCAGTACTTC

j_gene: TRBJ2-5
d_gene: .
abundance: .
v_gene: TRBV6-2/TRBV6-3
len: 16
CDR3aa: CASSYEAPRGRETQYF
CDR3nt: TGTGCCAGCAGTTACGAGGCCCCCAGGGGTAGGGAGACCCAGTACTTC

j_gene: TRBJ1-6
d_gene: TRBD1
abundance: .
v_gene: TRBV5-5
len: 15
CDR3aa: CASSFGQVKDSPLHF
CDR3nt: TGTGCCAGCAGCTTTGGACAGGTAAAGGATTCACCCCTCCACTTT

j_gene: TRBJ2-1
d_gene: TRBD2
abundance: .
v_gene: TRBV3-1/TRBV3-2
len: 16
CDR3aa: CASSLFTSGTNNEQFF
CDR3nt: TGTGCCAGCAGCCTCTTTACTAGCGGGACAAACAATGAGCAGTTCTTC

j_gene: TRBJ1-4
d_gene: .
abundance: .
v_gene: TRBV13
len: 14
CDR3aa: CASSPQGSNEKLFF
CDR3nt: TGTGCCAGCAGCCCCCAGGGGTCTAATGAAAAACTGTTTTTT

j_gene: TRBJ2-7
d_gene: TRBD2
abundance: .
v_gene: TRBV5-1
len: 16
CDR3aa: CASSNRRSGGSYEQYF
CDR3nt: TGCGCCAGCAGCAACCGACGGAGCGGGGGATCCTACGAGCAGTACTTC

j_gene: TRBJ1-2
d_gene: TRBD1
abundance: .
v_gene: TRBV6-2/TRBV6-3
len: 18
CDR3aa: CASSYQRPGTESYYGYTF
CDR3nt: TGTGCCAGCAGTTACCAACGGCCCGGGACAGAAAGCTACTATGGCTACACCTTC

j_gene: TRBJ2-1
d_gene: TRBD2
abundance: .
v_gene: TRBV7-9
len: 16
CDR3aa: CASSPVESGGTNEQFF
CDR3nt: TGTGCCAGCAGCCCCGTCGAGAGCGGGGGGACCAATGAGCAGTTCTTC